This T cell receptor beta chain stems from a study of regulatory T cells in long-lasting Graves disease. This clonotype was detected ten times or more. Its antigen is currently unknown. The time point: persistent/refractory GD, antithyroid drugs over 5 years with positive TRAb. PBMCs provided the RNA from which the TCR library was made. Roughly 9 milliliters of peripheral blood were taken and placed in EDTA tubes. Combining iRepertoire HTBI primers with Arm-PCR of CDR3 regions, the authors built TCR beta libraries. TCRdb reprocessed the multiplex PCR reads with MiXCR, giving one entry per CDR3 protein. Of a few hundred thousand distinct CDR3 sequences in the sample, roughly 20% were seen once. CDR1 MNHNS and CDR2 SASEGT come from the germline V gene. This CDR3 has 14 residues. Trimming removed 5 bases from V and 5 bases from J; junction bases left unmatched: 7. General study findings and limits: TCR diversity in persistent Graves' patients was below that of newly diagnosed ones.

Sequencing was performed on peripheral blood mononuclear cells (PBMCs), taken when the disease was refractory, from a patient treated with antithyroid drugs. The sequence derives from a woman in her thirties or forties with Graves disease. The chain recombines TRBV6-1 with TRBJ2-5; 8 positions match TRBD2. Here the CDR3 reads CASSPGRAVETQYF. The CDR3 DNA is TGTGCCAGCAGTCCCGGGAGGGCCGTGGAGACCCAGTACTTC.